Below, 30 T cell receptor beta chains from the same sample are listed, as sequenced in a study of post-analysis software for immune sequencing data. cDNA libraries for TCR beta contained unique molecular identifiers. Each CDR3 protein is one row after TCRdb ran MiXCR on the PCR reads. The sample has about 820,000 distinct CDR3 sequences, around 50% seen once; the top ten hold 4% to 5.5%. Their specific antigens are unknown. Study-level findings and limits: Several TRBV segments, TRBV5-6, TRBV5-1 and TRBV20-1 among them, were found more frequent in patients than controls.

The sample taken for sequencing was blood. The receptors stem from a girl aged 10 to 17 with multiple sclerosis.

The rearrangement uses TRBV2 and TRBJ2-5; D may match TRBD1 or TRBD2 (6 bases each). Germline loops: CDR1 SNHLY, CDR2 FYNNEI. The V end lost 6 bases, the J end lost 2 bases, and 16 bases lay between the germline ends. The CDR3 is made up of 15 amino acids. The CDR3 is CASRRGTIRQETQYF. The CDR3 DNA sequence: TGTGCCAGCAGACGCGGGACAATACGACAAGAGACCCAGTACTTC.

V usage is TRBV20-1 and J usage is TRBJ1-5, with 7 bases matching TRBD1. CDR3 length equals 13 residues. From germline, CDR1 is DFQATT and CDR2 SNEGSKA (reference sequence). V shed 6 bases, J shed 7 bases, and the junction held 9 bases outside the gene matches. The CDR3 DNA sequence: TGCAGTGCCAAGGACAGGACCGAACAGCCCCAGCATTTT. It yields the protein CSAKDRTEQPQHF.

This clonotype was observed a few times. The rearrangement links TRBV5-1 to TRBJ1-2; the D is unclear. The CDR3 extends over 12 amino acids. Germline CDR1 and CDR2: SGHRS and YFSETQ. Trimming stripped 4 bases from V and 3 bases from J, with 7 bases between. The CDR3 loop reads CASSPRDYGYTF. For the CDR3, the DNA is TGCGCCAGCAGCCCCCGCGACTATGGCTACACCTTC.

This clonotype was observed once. CDR3 sequence (DNA): TGCAGCGCGAGAGAGAAGCAAGAGACCCAGTACTTC. Its translation: CSAREKQETQYF. The J gene is TRBJ2-5, the V gene TRBV29-1; D unclear. Germline V CDR1 and CDR2: SQVTM, ANQGSEA. The CDR3 has 12 residues. Deletions cut 7 bases from V and 2 bases from J, with 11 bases between. The full variable domain, with the rest looked up from reference TRBV29-1 and TRBJ2-5, is SAVISQKPSRDICQRGTSLTIQCQVDSQVTMMFWYRQQPGQSLTLIATANQGSEATYESGFVIDKFPISRPNLTFSTLTVSNMSPEDSSIYLCSAREKQETQYFGPGTRLLVL.

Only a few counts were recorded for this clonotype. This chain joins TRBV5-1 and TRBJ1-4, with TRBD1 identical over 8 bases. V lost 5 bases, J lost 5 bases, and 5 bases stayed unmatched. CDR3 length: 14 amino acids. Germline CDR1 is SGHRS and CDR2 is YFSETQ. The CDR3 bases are TGCGCCAGCAGGCCCGGGACAGGCAATGAAAAACTGTTTTTT. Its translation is CASRPGTGNEKLFF.

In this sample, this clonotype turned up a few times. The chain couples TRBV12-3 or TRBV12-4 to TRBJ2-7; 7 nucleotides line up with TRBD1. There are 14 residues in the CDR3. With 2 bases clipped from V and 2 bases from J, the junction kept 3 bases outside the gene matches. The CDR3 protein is CASSLTGVPYEQYF. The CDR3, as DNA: TGTGCCAGCAGTTTAACAGGGGTCCCCTACGAGCAGTACTTC.

DNA for the CDR3: TGTGCCAGTTTGGAGGTCGGCGACAATGAGCAGTTCTTC. Its protein product is CASLEVGDNEQFF. The genes are TRBV19 and TRBJ2-1, with D maybe TRBD2 (5 bases). CDR3 size: 13 residues. V was pared by 8 bases and J by 5 bases, with 13 bases between. Germline V gene sequence: CDR1 LNHDA, CDR2 SQIVND (reference sequence).

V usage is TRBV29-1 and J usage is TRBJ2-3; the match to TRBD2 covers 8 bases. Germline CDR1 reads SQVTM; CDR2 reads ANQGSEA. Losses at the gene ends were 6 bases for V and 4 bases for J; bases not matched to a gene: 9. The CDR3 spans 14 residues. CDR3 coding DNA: TGCAGCGTGATCCGAACTAGCGGCTCAGATACGCAGTATTTT. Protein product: CSVIRTSGSDTQYF.

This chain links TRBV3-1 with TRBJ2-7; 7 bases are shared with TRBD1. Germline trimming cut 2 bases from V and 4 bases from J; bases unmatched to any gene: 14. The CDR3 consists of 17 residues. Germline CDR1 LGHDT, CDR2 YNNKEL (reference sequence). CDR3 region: CASSQRIGQVTTYEQYF. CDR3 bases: TGTGCCAGCAGCCAAAGAATCGGACAGGTTACAACGTACGAGCAGTACTTC.

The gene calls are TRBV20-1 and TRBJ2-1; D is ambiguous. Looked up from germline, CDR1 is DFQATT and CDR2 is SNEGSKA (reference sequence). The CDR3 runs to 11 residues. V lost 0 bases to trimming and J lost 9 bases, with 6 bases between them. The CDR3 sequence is CSARDQVEQFF. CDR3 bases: TGCAGTGCTAGAGATCAGGTTGAGCAGTTCTTC.

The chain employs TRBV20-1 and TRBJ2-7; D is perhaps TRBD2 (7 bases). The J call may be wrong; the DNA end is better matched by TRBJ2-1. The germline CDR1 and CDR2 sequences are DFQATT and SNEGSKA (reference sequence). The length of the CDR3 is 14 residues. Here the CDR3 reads CSARDRTRGNEQFF. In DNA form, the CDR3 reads TGCAGTGCTAGAGATCGGACTAGGGGGAATGAGCAGTTCTTC.

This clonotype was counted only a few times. Here the CDR3 reads CASSQASEWGNEQFF. CDR3 nucleotide sequence: TGCGCCAGCAGCCAAGCCAGCGAATGGGGCAATGAGCAGTTCTTC. V usage is TRBV4-1 and J usage is TRBJ2-1; no clear D. The germline V and J ends were trimmed by 1 base and 6 bases, with 13 bases remaining between them. The CDR3 runs to 15 residues. Looked up from germline, CDR1 is MGHRA and CDR2 is YSYEKL.

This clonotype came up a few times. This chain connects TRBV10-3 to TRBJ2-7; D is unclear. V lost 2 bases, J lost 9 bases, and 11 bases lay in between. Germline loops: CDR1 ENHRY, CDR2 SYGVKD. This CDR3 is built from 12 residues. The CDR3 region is CAISEKALGQYF. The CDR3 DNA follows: TGTGCCATCAGTGAGAAGGCGTTGGGGCAGTACTTC.

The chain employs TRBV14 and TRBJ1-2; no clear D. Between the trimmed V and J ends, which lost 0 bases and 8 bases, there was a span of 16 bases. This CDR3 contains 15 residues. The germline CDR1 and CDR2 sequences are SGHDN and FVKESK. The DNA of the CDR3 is TGTGCCAGCAGCCAAGATTTGAGAACAACTATGGGCTACACCTTC. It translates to CASSQDLRTTMGYTF.

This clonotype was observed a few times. The CDR3 DNA is TGTGCCAGCAGTGATACTGGGCTCGCCTACGAGCAGTACTTC. Translated, it gives CASSDTGLAYEQYF. V is TRBV2 and J is TRBJ2-4; D not certain. Matching the DNA end better, TRBJ2-7 makes the J call doubtful. The CDR3 extends over 14 amino acids. CDR1 is SNHLY, CDR2 FYNNEI, per germline.

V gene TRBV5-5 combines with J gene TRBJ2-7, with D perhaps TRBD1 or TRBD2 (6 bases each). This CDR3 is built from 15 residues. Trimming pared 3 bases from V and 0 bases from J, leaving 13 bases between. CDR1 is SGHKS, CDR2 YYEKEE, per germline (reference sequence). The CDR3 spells CASSWAAGHSYEQYF. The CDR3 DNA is TGTGCCAGCAGCTGGGCCGCGGGACACTCCTACGAGCAGTACTTC.

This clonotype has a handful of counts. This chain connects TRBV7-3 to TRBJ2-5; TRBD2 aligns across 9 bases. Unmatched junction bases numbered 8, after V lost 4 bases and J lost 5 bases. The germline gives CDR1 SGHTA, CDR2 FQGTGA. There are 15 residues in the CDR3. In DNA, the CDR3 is TGTGCCAGCAGCTCATATAGCGGGAGCCACGAGACCCAGTACTTC. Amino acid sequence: CASSSYSGSHETQYF.

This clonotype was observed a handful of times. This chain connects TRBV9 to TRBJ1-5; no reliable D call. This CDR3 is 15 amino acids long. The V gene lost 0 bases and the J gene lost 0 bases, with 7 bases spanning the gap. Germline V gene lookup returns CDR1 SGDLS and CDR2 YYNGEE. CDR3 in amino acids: CASSVGPASNQPQHF. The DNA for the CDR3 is TGTGCCAGCAGCGTAGGACCAGCTAGCAATCAGCCCCAGCATTTT.

CDR3 residues: CASSPSRSGGHNEQFF. In DNA form, the CDR3 reads TGTGCCAGCAGCCCCTCAAGGAGCGGGGGCCACAATGAGCAGTTCTTC. The chain is built from TRBV3-1 and TRBJ2-1; 8 nucleotides agree with TRBD2. V lost 4 bases to trimming and J lost 5 bases; unmatched junction nucleotides: 10. CDR3 length equals 16 residues. Germline V gene sequence: CDR1 LGHDT, CDR2 YNNKEL (reference sequence).

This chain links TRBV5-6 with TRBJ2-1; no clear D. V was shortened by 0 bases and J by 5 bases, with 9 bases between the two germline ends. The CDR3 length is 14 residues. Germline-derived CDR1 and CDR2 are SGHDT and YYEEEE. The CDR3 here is CASSLEAADNEQFF. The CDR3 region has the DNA TGTGCCAGCAGCTTGGAGGCAGCTGACAATGAGCAGTTCTTC. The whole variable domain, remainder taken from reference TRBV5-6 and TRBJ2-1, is DAGVTQSPTHLIKTRGQQVTLRCSPKSGHDTVSWYQQALGQGPQFIFQYYEEEERQRGNFPDRFSGHQFPNYSSELNVNALLLGDSALYLCASSLEAADNEQFFGPGTRLTVL.

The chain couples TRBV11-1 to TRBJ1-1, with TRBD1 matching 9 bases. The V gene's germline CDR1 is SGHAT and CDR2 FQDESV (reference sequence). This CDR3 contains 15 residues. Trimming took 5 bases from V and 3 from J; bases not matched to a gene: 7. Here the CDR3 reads CASSPYRGLDTEAFF. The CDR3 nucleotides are TGTGCCAGCAGCCCGTACAGGGGGCTAGACACTGAAGCTTTCTTT.

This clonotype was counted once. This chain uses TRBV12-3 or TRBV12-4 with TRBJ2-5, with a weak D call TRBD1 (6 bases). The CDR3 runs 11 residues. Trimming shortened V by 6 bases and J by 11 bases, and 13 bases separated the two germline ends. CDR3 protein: CASRLQGAQYF. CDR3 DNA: TGTGCCAGCAGGCTACAGGGCGCGCAGTACTTC.

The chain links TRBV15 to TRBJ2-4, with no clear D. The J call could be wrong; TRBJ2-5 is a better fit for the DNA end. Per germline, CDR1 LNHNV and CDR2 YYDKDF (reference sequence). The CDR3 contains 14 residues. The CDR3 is CATSIARNQETQYF. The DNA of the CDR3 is TGTGCCACCAGCATCGCTAGAAACCAAGAGACCCAGTACTTC.

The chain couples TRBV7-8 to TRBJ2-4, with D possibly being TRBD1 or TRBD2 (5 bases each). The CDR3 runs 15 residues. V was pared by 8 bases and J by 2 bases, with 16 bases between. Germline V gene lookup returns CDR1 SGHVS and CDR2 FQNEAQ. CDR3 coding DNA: TGTGCCAGCGCCCTCTCGGGGCAAACCAAAAACATTCAGTACTTC. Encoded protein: CASALSGQTKNIQYF.

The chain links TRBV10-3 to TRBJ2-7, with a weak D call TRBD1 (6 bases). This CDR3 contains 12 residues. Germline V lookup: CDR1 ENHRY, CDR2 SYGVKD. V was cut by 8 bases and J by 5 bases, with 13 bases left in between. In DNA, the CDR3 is TGTGCCATCGGCCGACAGGCCAACGAGCAGTACTTC. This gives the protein CAIGRQANEQYF.

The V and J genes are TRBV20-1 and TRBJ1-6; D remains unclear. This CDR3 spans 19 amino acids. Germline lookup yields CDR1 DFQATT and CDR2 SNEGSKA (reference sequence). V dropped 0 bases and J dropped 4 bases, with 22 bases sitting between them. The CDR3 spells CSARDLRGSPTPYNSPLHF. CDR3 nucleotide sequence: TGCAGTGCTAGAGATCTAAGAGGGTCCCCGACACCTTATAATTCACCCCTCCACTTT.

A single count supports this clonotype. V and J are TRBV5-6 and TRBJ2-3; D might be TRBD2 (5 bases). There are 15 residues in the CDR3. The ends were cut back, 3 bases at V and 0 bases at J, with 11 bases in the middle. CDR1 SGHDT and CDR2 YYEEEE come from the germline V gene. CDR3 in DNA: TGTGCCAGCAGCTACCCCGGGGTCAGCACAGATACGCAGTATTTT. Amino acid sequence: CASSYPGVSTDTQYF.

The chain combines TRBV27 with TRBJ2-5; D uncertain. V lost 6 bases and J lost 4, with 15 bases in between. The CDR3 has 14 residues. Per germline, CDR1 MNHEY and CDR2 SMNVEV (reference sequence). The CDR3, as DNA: TGTGCCAGCAGCCCCGGGCCCACGCCAGAGACCCAGTACTTC. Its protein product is CASSPGPTPETQYF.

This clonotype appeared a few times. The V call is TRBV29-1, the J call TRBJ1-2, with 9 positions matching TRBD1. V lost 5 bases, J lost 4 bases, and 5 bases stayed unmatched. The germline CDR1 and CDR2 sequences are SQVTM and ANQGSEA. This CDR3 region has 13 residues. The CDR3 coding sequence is TGCAGCGTTCAACAGGGGGCGACCTATGGCTACACCTTC. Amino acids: CSVQQGATYGYTF. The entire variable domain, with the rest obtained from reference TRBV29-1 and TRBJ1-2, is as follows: SAVISQKPSRDICQRGTSLTIQCQVDSQVTMMFWYRQQPGQSLTLIATANQGSEATYESGFVIDKFPISRPNLTFSTLTVSNMSPEDSSIYLCSVQQGATYGYTFGSGTRLTVV.

The CDR3 loop reads CSASGDQPQHF. CDR3 nucleotides: TGCAGTGCTAGCGGAGATCAGCCCCAGCATTTT. The rearrangement joins TRBV20-1 to TRBJ1-5; no firm D call. The length of the CDR3 is 11 residues. Germline values: CDR1 DFQATT, CDR2 SNEGSKA (reference sequence). The V end lost 3 bases, the J end lost 5 bases, and 5 bases lay between the germline ends.